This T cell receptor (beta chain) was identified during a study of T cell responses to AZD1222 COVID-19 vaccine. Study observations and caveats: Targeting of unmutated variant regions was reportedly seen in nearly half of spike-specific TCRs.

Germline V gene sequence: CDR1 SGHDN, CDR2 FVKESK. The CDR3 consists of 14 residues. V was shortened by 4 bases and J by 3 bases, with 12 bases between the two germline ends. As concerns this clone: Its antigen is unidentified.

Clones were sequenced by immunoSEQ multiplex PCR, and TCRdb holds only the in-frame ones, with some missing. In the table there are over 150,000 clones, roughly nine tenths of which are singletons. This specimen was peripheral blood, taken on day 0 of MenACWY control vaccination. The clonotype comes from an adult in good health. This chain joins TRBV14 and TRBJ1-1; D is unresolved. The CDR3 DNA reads TGTGCCAGCAGCCGAAACATTGGGGACACTGAAGCTTTCTTT. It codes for CASSRNIGDTEAFF.